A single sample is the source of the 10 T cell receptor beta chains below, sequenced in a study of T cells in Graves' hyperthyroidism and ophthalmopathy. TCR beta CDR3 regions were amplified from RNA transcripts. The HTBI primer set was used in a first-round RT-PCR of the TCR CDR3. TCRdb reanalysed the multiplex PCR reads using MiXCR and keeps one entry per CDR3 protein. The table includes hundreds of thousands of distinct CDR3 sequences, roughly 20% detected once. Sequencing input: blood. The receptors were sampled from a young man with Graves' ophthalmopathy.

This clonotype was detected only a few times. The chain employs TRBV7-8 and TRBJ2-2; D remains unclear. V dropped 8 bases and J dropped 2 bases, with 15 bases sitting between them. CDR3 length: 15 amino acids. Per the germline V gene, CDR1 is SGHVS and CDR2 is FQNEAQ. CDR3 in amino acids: CASRDGRINTGELFF. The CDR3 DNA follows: TGTGCCAGCCGCGACGGGCGGATAAACACCGGGGAGCTGTTTTTT.

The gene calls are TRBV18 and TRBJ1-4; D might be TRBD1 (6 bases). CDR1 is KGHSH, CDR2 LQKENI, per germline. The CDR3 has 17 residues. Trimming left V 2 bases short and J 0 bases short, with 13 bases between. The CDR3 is CASSPGGSGSTNEKLFF. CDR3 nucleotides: TGTGCCAGCTCACCAGGGGGCTCAGGCTCAACTAATGAAAAACTGTTTTTT.

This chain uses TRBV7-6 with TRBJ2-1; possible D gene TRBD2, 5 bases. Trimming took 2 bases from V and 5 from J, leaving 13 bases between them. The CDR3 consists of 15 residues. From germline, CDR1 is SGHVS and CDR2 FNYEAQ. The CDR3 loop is CASSLFPGTDNEQFF. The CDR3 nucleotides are TGTGCCAGCAGCTTATTCCCGGGAACCGACAATGAGCAGTTCTTC.

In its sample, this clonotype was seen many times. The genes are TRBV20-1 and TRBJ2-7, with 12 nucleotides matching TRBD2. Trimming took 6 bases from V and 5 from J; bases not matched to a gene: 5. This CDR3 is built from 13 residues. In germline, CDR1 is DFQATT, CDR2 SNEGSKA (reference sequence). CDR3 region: CSAPLAGGHEQYF. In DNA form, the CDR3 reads TGCAGTGCCCCACTAGCGGGAGGCCACGAGCAGTACTTC.

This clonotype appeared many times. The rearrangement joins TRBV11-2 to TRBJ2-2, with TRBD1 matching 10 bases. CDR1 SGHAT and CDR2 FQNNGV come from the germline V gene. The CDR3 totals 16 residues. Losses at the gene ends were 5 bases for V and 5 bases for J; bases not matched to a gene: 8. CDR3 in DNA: TGTGCCAGCAGCAGGAGGGGGGACAGGGGAACCGGGGAGCTGTTTTTT. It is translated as CASSRRGDRGTGELFF.

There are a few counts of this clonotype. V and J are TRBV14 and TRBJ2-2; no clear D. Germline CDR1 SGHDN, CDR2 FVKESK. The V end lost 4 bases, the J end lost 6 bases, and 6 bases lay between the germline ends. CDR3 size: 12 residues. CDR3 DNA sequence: TGTGCCAGCAGCCCTGGGGCCGGGGAGCTGTTTTTT. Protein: CASSPGAGELFF.

CDR3 sequence (DNA): TGTGCCAGCAGTTTACTGGCAGGTAGTGGCTACACCTTC. As protein: CASSLLAGSGYTF. The J gene is TRBJ1-2, the V gene TRBV28; D is unresolved. V shed 2 bases and J shed 7 bases, with 11 bases lying between them. Germline V gene lookup returns CDR1 MDHEN and CDR2 SYDVKM. This CDR3 spans 13 amino acids.

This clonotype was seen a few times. CDR3 residues: CASSLDRVNSEQFF. The CDR3 bases are TGTGCCAGCAGCTTAGACAGGGTCAACTCCGAGCAGTTCTTC. This chain links TRBV11-2 with TRBJ2-1; possible D gene TRBD1, 5 bases. This CDR3 is built from 14 residues. Germline values: CDR1 SGHAT, CDR2 FQNNGV. V gave up 0 bases and J gave up 10 bases, with 13 bases separating them. The full variable domain, rest sourced from reference TRBV11-2 and TRBJ2-1, is EAGVAQSPRYKIIEKRQSVAFWCNPISGHATLYWYQQILGQGPKLLIQFQNNGVVDDSQLPKDRFSAERLKGVDSTLKIQPAKLEDSAVYLCASSLDRVNSEQFFGPGTRLTVL.

The CDR3 bases are TGTGCCAGTACCCCGGGACAGGGAGGAACCGAGCAGTACTTC. Translating gives CASTPGQGGTEQYF. V and J are TRBV19 and TRBJ2-7; 9 nucleotides match TRBD1. The CDR3 runs to 14 residues. Germline V gives CDR1 LNHDA, CDR2 SQIVND (reference sequence). The J segment lost 6 bases and the V segment lost 7 bases, leaving 10 bases of the junction unmatched.

The CDR3 DNA reads as TGTGCCAGCACCTCCCGGGGGGACCGGGAAATTAATGAAAAACTGTTTTTT. It encodes CASTSRGDREINEKLFF. The chain couples TRBV7-9 to TRBJ1-4; D is perhaps TRBD1 (5 bases). The germline CDR1 and CDR2 sequences are SEHNR and FQNEAQ (reference sequence). CDR3 length: 17 amino acids. Trimming took off 7 bases at V and 4 bases at J, with 22 bases between the two ends. Full variable domain (rest looked up from reference TRBV7-9 and TRBJ1-4): DTGVSQNPRHKITKRGQNVTFRCDPISEHNRLYWYRQTLGQGPEFLTYFQNEAQLEKSRLLSDRFSAERPKGSFSTLEIQRTEQGDSAMYLCASTSRGDREINEKLFFGSGTQLSVL.